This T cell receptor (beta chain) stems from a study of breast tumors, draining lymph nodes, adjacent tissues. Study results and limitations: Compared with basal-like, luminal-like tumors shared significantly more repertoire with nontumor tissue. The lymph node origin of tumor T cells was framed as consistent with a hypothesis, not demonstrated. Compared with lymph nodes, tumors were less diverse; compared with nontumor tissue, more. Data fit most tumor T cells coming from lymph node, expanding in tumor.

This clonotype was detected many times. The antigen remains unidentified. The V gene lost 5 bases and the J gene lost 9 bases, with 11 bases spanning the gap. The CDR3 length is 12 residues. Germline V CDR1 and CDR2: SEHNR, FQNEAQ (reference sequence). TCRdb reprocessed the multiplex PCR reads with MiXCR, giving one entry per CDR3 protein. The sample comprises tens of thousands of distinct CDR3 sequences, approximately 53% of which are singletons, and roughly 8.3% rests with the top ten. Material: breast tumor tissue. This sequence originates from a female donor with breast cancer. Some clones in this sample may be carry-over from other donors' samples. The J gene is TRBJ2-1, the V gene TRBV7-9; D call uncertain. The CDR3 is CASSAGSGEQFF. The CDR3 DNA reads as TGTGCCAGCAGCGCAGGTTCGGGTGAGCAGTTCTTC.